This is a list of T cell receptor beta chains from one sample in a study of blood T cell repertoires in COVID-19. Sequenced by immunoSEQ multiplex PCR; TCRdb stores in-frame clones only, minus some. The profile covers 300,000 to 500,000 clones, with approximately 87% appearing a single time and around 0.95% taken by the ten largest. Sequencing was performed on PBMCs or T cells enriched from blood (not recorded which). These receptors came from a woman aged 30 to 39 with acute COVID-19. Both conserved end residues are part of each CDR3. D genes are given only for firm matches. Clone size appears in some rows only: once, few, many, or a class for an expanded clone.

j_call d_call v_call clone_size cdr3_aa cdr3_nt
TRBJ2-1 TRBD2 TRBV9 NA CASTPGLAGGNNNEQFF TGTGCCAGCACGCCGGGACTAGCGGGGGGCAACAACAATGAGCAGTTCTTC
TRBJ2-1 TRBD1 TRBV9 NA CASSFRGDRGGNEQFF TGTGCCAGCAGCTTTCGGGGCGACAGGGGGGGCAATGAGCAGTTCTTC
TRBJ2-7 NA TRBV27 NA CASSRSGQGYEQYF TGTGCCAGCAGTCGATCGGGTCAGGGTTACGAGCAGTACTTC
TRBJ2-5 NA TRBV5-1 NA CASRTSQEETQYF TGCGCCAGCAGGACAAGCCAGGAAGAGACCCAGTACTTC
TRBJ2-3 NA TRBV6-5 NA CASSYLDSGTDTQYF TGTGCCAGCAGTTACTTGGATAGCGGCACAGATACGCAGTATTTT
TRBJ1-2 NA TRBV2 NA CASRSAGQIYGYTF TGTGCCAGCAGGTCGGCAGGACAGATCTATGGCTACACCTTC
TRBJ1-2 TRBD1 TRBV7-2 few CASSRGQQNYGYTF TGTGCCAGCAGCCGGGGACAGCAGAACTATGGCTACACCTTC
TRBJ2-5 TRBD2 TRBV5-1 NA CASSLAPAGGQETQYF TGCGCCAGCAGCTTGGCGCCAGCGGGGGGGCAAGAGACCCAGTACTTC
TRBJ2-3 TRBD2 TRBV2 few CASRLAGGTDTQYF TGTGCCAGCAGACTAGCGGGGGGCACAGATACGCAGTATTTT
TRBJ2-1 TRBD2 TRBV2 NA CASSGLAGDNEQFF TGTGCCAGCAGTGGACTAGCGGGAGACAATGAGCAGTTCTTC
TRBJ1-1 NA TRBV9 many CASSGGGLAFF TGTGCCAGCAGCGGGGGGGGCTTGGCTTTCTTT
TRBJ2-1 NA TRBV2 NA CASRRLLGEQFF TGTGCCAGCAGGCGACTATTAGGTGAGCAGTTCTTC
TRBJ1-2 NA TRBV27 once CASSLGTRGNYGYTF TGTGCCAGCAGTTTAGGGACCAGGGGAAACTATGGCTACACCTTC
TRBJ1-4 TRBD1 TRBV19 NA CASSIRGFSGTANEKLFF TGTGCCAGTAGTATACGGGGGTTCTCCGGGACAGCTAATGAAAAACTGTTTTTT
TRBJ2-3 NA TRBV11-2 NA CASSLYGGGTDTQYF TGTGCCAGCAGCTTATATGGGGGCGGCACAGATACGCAGTATTTT
TRBJ2-1 NA TRBV5-1 NA CASSLVEGANEQFF TGCGCCAGCAGCTTGGTGGAGGGGGCAAATGAGCAGTTCTTC
TRBJ2-3 TRBD2 TRBV10-2 NA CASRMSGGTDTQYF TGCGCCAGCAGGATGAGCGGGGGAACAGATACGCAGTATTTT
TRBJ1-5 TRBD1 TRBV5-5 NA CASSSFPGQDRNQPQHF TGTGCCAGCAGCTCATTCCCCGGACAGGACCGCAATCAGCCCCAGCATTTT
TRBJ2-2 TRBD1 TRBV19 NA CASKGQGAGELFF TGTGCCAGTAAGGGACAGGGGGCCGGGGAGCTGTTTTTT
TRBJ2-3 NA TRBV19 NA CASSIERGEDYIGTDTQYF TGTGCCAGTAGTATAGAAAGAGGAGAGGACTATATCGGCACAGATACGCAGTATTTT
TRBJ2-1 TRBD2 TRBV7-6 NA CASSLAGGAYNEQFF TGTGCCAGCAGCTTAGCCGGGGGGGCCTACAATGAGCAGTTCTTC
TRBJ1-5 NA TRBV6-5 NA CASKEQVNQPQHF TGTGCCAGCAAGGAACAGGTCAATCAGCCCCAGCATTTT
TRBJ1-5 TRBD1 TRBV19 NA CASRDRDRVLGNQPQHF TGTGCCAGTAGGGACCGCGACAGGGTGCTAGGCAATCAGCCCCAGCATTTT
TRBJ1-5 TRBD1 TRBV24-1 few CATSDSRTGPLWQPQHF TGTGCCACCAGTGATTCTCGGACAGGACCCCTATGGCAGCCCCAGCATTTT
TRBJ2-2 TRBD2 TRBV19 NA CASSIGTSGGDTGELFF TGTGCCAGTAGTATCGGGACTAGCGGGGGAGACACCGGGGAGCTGTTTTTT
TRBJ1-5 NA TRBV6-1 NA CASSETGLYSNQPQHF TGTGCCAGCAGTGAAACAGGATTATATAGCAATCAGCCCCAGCATTTT
TRBJ2-3 NA TRBV21-1 NA CASSLSGRDFTDTQYF TGTGCCAGCAGCTTATCTGGCAGGGACTTCACAGATACGCAGTATTTT
TRBJ2-7 NA TRBV18 NA CASSFQAGKTYEQYF TGTGCCAGCTCTTTCCAGGCCGGGAAAACCTACGAGCAGTACTTC
TRBJ1-5 NA TRBV7-4 NA CASSPPRQTYQPQHF TGTGCCAGCAGCCCCCCGAGACAGACGTATCAGCCCCAGCATTTT
TRBJ1-2 NA TRBV2 few CASSEAVASYGYTF TGTGCCAGCAGTGAAGCGGTGGCAAGCTATGGCTACACCTTC
TRBJ1-2 TRBD1 TRBV3-1/TRBV3-2 NA CASSQTTGIHGYTF TGTGCCAGCAGCCAAACGACAGGGATACATGGCTACACCTTC
TRBJ2-7 NA TRBV30 NA CAWSAGAGEQYF TGTGCCTGGAGTGCCGGGGCGGGGGAGCAGTACTTC
TRBJ2-3 TRBD1 TRBV27 once CASRTGASTDTQYF TGTGCCAGCCGGACAGGGGCCTCTACAGATACGCAGTATTTT
TRBJ1-6 NA TRBV11-2 NA CASSLGVILNSPLHF TGTGCCAGCAGCTTAGGAGTGATCCTTAATTCACCCCTCCACTTT
TRBJ1-2 TRBD1 TRBV29-1 NA CSVTGTGRGYTF TGCAGCGTAACCGGGACAGGGCGAGGCTACACCTTC
TRBJ2-3 TRBD2 TRBV29-1 NA CSARTVHRLAGGYTDTQYF TGCAGCGCTCGGACAGTTCACAGACTAGCGGGGGGGTACACAGATACGCAGTATTTT
TRBJ1-1 NA TRBV7-3 NA CASSFQGMGNTEAFF TGTGCCAGCAGCTTTCAGGGGATGGGGAACACTGAAGCTTTCTTT
TRBJ1-1 TRBD1 TRBV10-1 NA CASSDTGTGKPEAFF TGCGCCAGCAGTGATACCGGGACAGGGAAGCCTGAAGCTTTCTTT
TRBJ2-2 TRBD2 TRBV7-9 NA CASSPGLAGGKRSGELFF TGTGCCAGCAGCCCAGGACTAGCGGGGGGGAAGAGGTCCGGGGAGCTGTTTTTT
TRBJ2-5 NA TRBV29-1 once CSVGATDQETQYF TGCAGCGTTGGGGCGACGGATCAAGAGACCCAGTACTTC
TRBJ1-5 TRBD1 TRBV2 NA CASSGQGAWQPQHF TGTGCCAGCAGTGGACAGGGGGCTTGGCAGCCCCAGCATTTT
TRBJ2-7 TRBD1 TRBV7-8 NA CASSKDRAGYEQYF TGTGCCAGCAGCAAGGACAGGGCTGGCTACGAGCAGTACTTC
TRBJ2-5 TRBD1 TRBV14 NA CASSTYRDRRYQETQYF TGTGCCAGCAGCACATACCGGGACAGGAGGTACCAAGAGACCCAGTACTTC
TRBJ2-3 NA TRBV12-5 once CASGFNSDTQYF TGTGCTAGTGGTTTTAATTCAGATACGCAGTATTTT
TRBJ1-5 TRBD1 TRBV4-1 once CASSQYRGQAQHF TGCGCCAGCAGCCAATACAGGGGCCAGGCCCAGCATTTT
TRBJ1-6 TRBD1 TRBV18 NA CASSPDRQGGSYNSPLHF TGTGCCAGCTCACCGGATAGACAGGGAGGTTCCTATAATTCACCCCTCCACTTT
TRBJ1-5 NA TRBV27 once CASSPATGTANQPQHF TGTGCCAGCAGTCCCGCGACAGGAACGGCCAATCAGCCCCAGCATTTT
TRBJ2-1 TRBD1 TRBV5-5 NA CASSTDRGNYNEQFF TGTGCCAGCAGCACAGACAGGGGAAACTACAATGAGCAGTTCTTC
TRBJ2-5 NA TRBV5-1 NA CASSLGLQETQYF TGCGCCAGCAGCTTGGGACTACAAGAGACCCAGTACTTC
TRBJ1-4 NA TRBV7-8 NA CASSSPGPEKLFF TGTGCCAGCAGCTCACCGGGTCCCGAAAAACTGTTTTTT
TRBJ1-1 NA TRBV9 NA CASSVAGGVNTEAFF TGTGCCAGCAGCGTAGCGGGGGGGGTGAACACTGAAGCTTTCTTT
TRBJ1-6 NA TRBV6-4 NA CASSEVGRGNSPLHF TGTGCCAGCAGTGAGGTCGGCAGGGGTAATTCACCCCTCCACTTT
TRBJ1-2 NA TRBV19 NA CASRPDKDYGYTF TGTGCCAGTAGGCCTGACAAAGACTATGGCTACACCTTC
TRBJ2-3 TRBD2 TRBV12-5 NA CASGLSRRGGHHLGNTQYF TGTGCTAGTGGTCTCTCCAGGCGGGGGGGCCATCACCTCGGGAATACGCAGTATTTT